The 23 T cell receptor beta chains in this list originate from one sample, sequenced in a study of cytomegalovirus exposure and HLA in healthy donors. The PCR used 60 Vbeta and 13 Jbeta primers. The assay was immunoSEQ multiplex PCR, and TCRdb's table has in-frame clones only and misses some. The sample lists around 110,000 clones, 55% to 80% seen once, with about 2% in the top ten. The specimen sequenced was PBMCs. Source of these receptors: a woman younger than 45 in good health and CMV-seronegative.

The CDR3: CASSEATTSIAYEQYF. In DNA form, the CDR3 reads TGTGCCAGCAGTGAAGCGACCACTAGCATTGCCTACGAGCAGTACTTC. V and J are TRBV2 and TRBJ2-5; tentatively, D is TRBD2 (6 bases). Near its end, the DNA agrees better with TRBJ2-7, so the J call may be wrong. The CDR3 spans 16 residues. Germline CDR1 and CDR2: SNHLY and FYNNEI.

The chain combines TRBV28 with TRBJ2-5; D call uncertain. The J call may be incorrect, as the DNA end agrees better with TRBJ2-7. The CDR3 has 12 residues. CDR1 is MDHEN, CDR2 SYDVKM, per germline. The CDR3 loop is CASSFSIYEQYF. The CDR3 region has the DNA TGTGCCAGCAGTTTTAGTATCTACGAGCAGTACTTC.

This chain links TRBV19 with TRBJ2-2, with a weak D call TRBD2 (6 bases). Germline loops: CDR1 LNHDA, CDR2 SQIVND (reference sequence). V lost 3 bases and J lost 1, with 18 bases in between. The CDR3 totals 18 residues. CDR3 sequence (DNA): TGTGCCAGTAGTATTGGCTGGAGGGGATCAAGGAACACCGGGGAGCTGTTTTTT. Its translation is CASSIGWRGSRNTGELFF.

This chain connects TRBV2 to TRBJ1-4; D unresolved. The CDR3 has 11 amino acids. The V and J ends lost 8 bases and 4 bases respectively, with 5 bases between them. From germline, CDR1 is SNHLY and CDR2 FYNNEI. The CDR3 reads CASGLNEKLFF. The CDR3 nucleotides are TGTGCCAGCGGACTTAATGAAAAACTGTTTTTT.

The CDR3, as DNA: TGTGCCAGCACCATCAGCGGGGGCAATGAGCAGTTCTTC. Amino acids: CASTISGGNEQFF. The chain links TRBV11-1 to TRBJ2-1, with 8 bases that match TRBD2. After removal of 7 bases from V and 6 bases from J, the junction contained 5 bases not matched to a gene. The CDR3 is made up of 13 amino acids. The V gene's germline CDR1 is SGHAT and CDR2 FQDESV (reference sequence).

This clone was picked up a small number of times. V is TRBV13 and J is TRBJ2-2; TRBD2 aligns across 10 bases. The V and J ends lost 1 base and 6 bases, in that order; junction bases with no gene match: 14. From germline, CDR1 is PRHDT and CDR2 FYEKMQ (reference sequence). This CDR3 is built from 19 residues. The CDR3 coding sequence is TGTGCCAGCAGCTTAGCCCAACTTGAAGCGGGAGGGCCGGCCGGGGAGCTGTTTTTT. Translation: CASSLAQLEAGGPAGELFF.

V gene TRBV6-5 combines with J gene TRBJ2-1; TRBD2 might be the D (6 bases). CDR1 and CDR2 (germline): MNHEY, SVGAGI. Trimming shortened V by 2 bases and J by 5 bases, and 10 bases separated the two germline ends. The CDR3 loop spans 14 amino acids. The CDR3 here is CASSYRSGNNEQFF. In DNA form, the CDR3 reads TGTGCCAGCAGTTACCGTAGCGGAAACAATGAGCAGTTCTTC.

This clone was picked up a small number of times. The rearrangement links TRBV30 to TRBJ2-3; possible D gene TRBD2, 5 bases. The germline V and J ends were trimmed by 0 bases and 2 bases, with 15 bases remaining between them. Germline-derived CDR1 and CDR2 are GTSNPN and SVGIG (reference sequence). This CDR3 contains 16 residues. The CDR3 sequence: CAWSVRGSGHTDTQYF. CDR3 coding DNA: TGTGCCTGGAGTGTACGGGGTTCTGGGCACACAGATACGCAGTATTTT.

The chain recombines TRBV28 with TRBJ1-1; no clear D. This CDR3 is built from 12 residues. CDR1 MDHEN and CDR2 SYDVKM come from the germline V gene. The V end lost 3 bases, the J end lost 7 bases, and 9 bases lay between the germline ends. In DNA, the CDR3 is TGTGCCAGCAGTTTCTCCCGGGGTGAAGCTTTCTTT. Translating it yields CASSFSRGEAFF.

The chain combines TRBV15 with TRBJ2-7; D remains ambiguous. V was shortened by 5 bases and J by 6 bases, with 14 bases between the two germline ends. Germline assignment: CDR1 LNHNV and CDR2 YYDKDF (reference sequence). The CDR3 spans 13 residues. DNA for the CDR3: TGTGCCACCAGCGGAATGGAGAGGTCCGAGCAGTACTTC. Its protein product is CATSGMERSEQYF.

For the CDR3, the DNA is TGTGCCTGGAGAAACAGACAGGGGATCTCTGGAAACACCATATATTTT. It specifies CAWRNRQGISGNTIYF. The V and J genes are TRBV30 and TRBJ1-3; 8 nucleotides line up with TRBD1. J was trimmed by 0 bases and V by 3 bases; bases with no gene match: 7. The germline gives CDR1 GTSNPN, CDR2 SVGIG (reference sequence). The CDR3 is made up of 16 amino acids.

The chain is built from TRBV6-1 and TRBJ1-2; 9 nucleotides align to TRBD1. V gave up 7 bases and J gave up 3 bases; unmatched junction bases: 6. The V gene's germline CDR1 is MNHNS and CDR2 SASEGT. The CDR3 spans 14 residues. The CDR3 reads CASKTGGLDYGYTF. The CDR3 bases are TGTGCCAGCAAAACAGGGGGCTTGGACTATGGCTACACCTTC.

V usage is TRBV6-1 and J usage is TRBJ1-5; 10 bases line up with TRBD1. The V segment lost 10 bases and the J segment 7 bases; nucleotides outside the gene matches: 4. The CDR3 is 12 residues long. CDR1 and CDR2 (germline): MNHNS, SASEGT. The CDR3 bases are TGTGCCACTGGACAGGGGGAACAGCCCCAGCATTTT. It is translated as CATGQGEQPQHF.

The CDR3 sequence: CASSVATGGLQYF. The DNA of the CDR3 is TGTGCCAGCAGCGTAGCTACGGGGGGGCTGCAGTATTTT. The chain employs TRBV9 and TRBJ2-3, with TRBD2 identical over 8 bases. The CDR3 has 13 amino acids. Unmatched junction bases numbered 5, after V lost 0 bases and J lost 11 bases. Germline CDR1 is SGDLS and CDR2 is YYNGEE. The variable domain in full, completed from reference TRBV9 and TRBJ2-3, reads DSGVTQTPKHLITATGQRVTLRCSPRSGDLSVYWYQQSLDQGLQFLIQYYNGEERAKGNILERFSAQQFPDLHSELNLSSLELGDSALYFCASSVATGGLQYFGPGTRLTVL.

This clone has a handful of counts. J is TRBJ2-2 and V is TRBV6-6; D unclear. Per germline, CDR1 MNHNY and CDR2 SVGAGI (reference sequence). The germline V and J ends were trimmed by 6 bases and 1 base, with 3 bases remaining between them. The CDR3 is 12 amino acids. CDR3 bases: TGTGCCAGCAGCTTGAACACCGGGGAGCTGTTTTTT. It encodes CASSLNTGELFF.

The chain couples TRBV7-8 to TRBJ1-3; 8 nucleotides match TRBD1. Germline V lookup: CDR1 SGHVS, CDR2 FQNEAQ. The CDR3 is 16 residues long. Trimming cost V 1 base and J 4 bases; bases outside gene matches: 6. The CDR3 nucleotides are TGTGCCAGCAGCTTAGGGAACAGGGGGATGGGAAACACCATATATTTT. Translation gives CASSLGNRGMGNTIYF.

V gene TRBV7-9 combines with J gene TRBJ2-5, with a possible D match to TRBD1 (5 bases). The germline V gene has CDR1 SEHNR and CDR2 FQNEAQ (reference sequence). This CDR3 has 15 residues. V gave up 1 base and J gave up 1 base, with 10 bases separating them. DNA of the CDR3: TGTGCCAGCAGCTTAGGCGCGGACACCCAAGAGACCCAGTACTTC. This codes for CASSLGADTQETQYF.

The rearrangement uses TRBV7-9 and TRBJ2-3, with 8 bases identical to TRBD2. Germline lookup yields CDR1 SEHNR and CDR2 FQNEAQ (reference sequence). V was clipped by 4 bases and J by 0 bases; unmatched bases: 0. The CDR3 has 14 amino acids. In DNA form, the CDR3 reads TGTGCCAGCAGCTCTAGCGGGAGCACAGATACGCAGTATTTT. Translation: CASSSSGSTDTQYF.

This clone is a singleton in its sample. This chain uses TRBV18 with TRBJ2-7, with TRBD2 matching 11 bases. This CDR3 comprises 15 residues. From germline, CDR1 is KGHSH and CDR2 LQKENI. V lost 6 bases to trimming and J lost 4 bases; unmatched junction nucleotides: 8. Here the CDR3 reads CASSSTGTSGYEQYF. The CDR3 DNA reads as TGTGCCAGCTCTTCCACCGGGACTAGCGGTTACGAGCAGTACTTC.

The rearrangement uses TRBV10-3 and TRBJ2-2, with a possible D match to TRBD2 (6 bases). The CDR3 is 14 amino acids. From germline, CDR1 is ENHRY and CDR2 SYGVKD. V was clipped by 4 bases and J by 6 bases, with 12 bases between them. The CDR3 coding sequence is TGTGCCATCAGTGGACTAGTCGCGGCCGGGGAGCTGTTTTTT. Protein sequence: CAISGLVAAGELFF.

The chain uses TRBV18 and TRBJ1-4, with TRBD1 matching over 10 bases. Germline V lookup: CDR1 KGHSH, CDR2 LQKENI. V gave up 6 bases and J gave up 0 bases; unmatched junction bases: 4. This CDR3 comprises 16 residues. The CDR3 nucleotides are TGTGCCAGCTCCTTGGGACAGGGGTCAACTAATGAAAAACTGTTTTTT. It codes for CASSLGQGSTNEKLFF.

This chain joins TRBV30 and TRBJ1-5, with D maybe TRBD1 (5 bases). CDR1 GTSNPN and CDR2 SVGIG come from the germline V gene (reference sequence). V lost 2 bases, J lost 4 bases, and 9 bases lay in between. CDR3 length: 13 residues. The CDR3 sequence: CAWSQAGNQPQHF. The CDR3 nucleotides read TGTGCCTGGAGTCAGGCAGGGAATCAGCCCCAGCATTTT.

V and J are TRBV12-5 and TRBJ2-1; 9 bases are shared with TRBD2. This CDR3 has 17 amino acids. Germline V CDR1 and CDR2: LGHNT, FRNRAP. With 2 bases clipped from V and 1 base from J, the junction kept 6 bases outside the gene matches. In DNA form, the CDR3 reads TGTGCTAGTGGTTTGAAAGGGCTAGCGGGATCCTACAATGAGCAGTTCTTC. Protein: CASGLKGLAGSYNEQFF.